This passage covers 31 T cell receptor beta chains from one sample sequenced in a study of cytomegalovirus exposure and HLA in healthy donors (dated by TCRdb to about 2017). Library preparation employed the immunoSEQ multiplex PCR assay. A mixture of 60 forward primers for TCR Vbeta segments and 13 reverse primers for TCR Jbeta segments was used in the multiplex PCR. As stored in TCRdb, this immuneACCESS dataset retains in-frame rearrangements with V and J assigned. A fraction of the clones does not appear; measured against another copy, unresolved V genes explain less than half of the discrepancy, and the remainder lacks a known reason. The sample table shows about 300,000 clones, and roughly 89% are seen once. The ten largest clonotypes hold approximately 4.3% of the sample. The specimen was PBMCs. The receptors here all came from a man in his forties or fifties in good health and CMV-seropositive.

This clone was observed a single time. This CDR3 is also generated by other DNA sequences in the sample. The chain joins TRBV27 to TRBJ2-1; D call uncertain. CDR1 is MNHEY and CDR2 is SMNVEV in the germline V gene (reference sequence). The CDR3 contains 11 residues. V was cut by 5 bases and J by 4 bases, with 3 bases left in between. CDR3 sequence: CASSQYNEQFF. CDR3 in DNA: TGTGCCAGCAGTCAATACAATGAGCAGTTCTTC.

For this clone: No DNA is shown, since the ends of the CDR3 on it are uncertain; the CDR3 is the one TCRdb lists. This chain uses TRBV30 with TRBJ2-7; the DNA was not used to check the table's D call, TRBD2. Germline V lookup: CDR1 GTSNPN, CDR2 SVGIG (reference sequence). The CDR3 is 18 amino acids in total, end residues counted. The CDR3 spells CAWSEWAGDFRGSYEQYF.

About this clone: One end of the junction varies from germline; a read error may be responsible. The gene calls are TRBV7-7 and TRBJ2-2; D unresolved. The CDR3 is made up of 17 amino acids. In germline, CDR1 is SSHAT, CDR2 FNYEAQ (reference sequence). CDR3 DNA sequence: TGTGCTAGCAGCCTGAATCCAAGTGGCCCGAACACCGGGGAGCTGTTTTTT. This sequence encodes CASSLNPSGPNTGELFF.

The chain combines TRBV29-1 with TRBJ2-1, with a tentative D call TRBD2 (6 bases). Trimming removed 4 bases at V and 9 bases at J, with 10 bases between. The CDR3 is made up of 11 amino acids. Germline-derived CDR1 and CDR2 are SQVTM and ANQGSEA. The CDR3 loop reads CSVGASVEQFF. The CDR3 nucleotides are TGCAGCGTTGGGGCTAGCGTTGAGCAGTTCTTC.

This clone occurred once. V usage is TRBV5-4 and J usage is TRBJ2-1; tentative D call: TRBD2 (7 bases). This CDR3 region has 16 residues. Germline loops: CDR1 SGHNT, CDR2 YYREEE (reference sequence). V was cut by 7 bases and J by 3 bases, with 20 bases left in between. The CDR3 coding sequence is TGTGCCAGCCTAGGGGGGGGCCAAGGGGTCTACAATGAGCAGTTCTTC. Amino acid sequence: CASLGGGQGVYNEQFF.

The V gene is TRBV30, the J gene TRBJ2-1, with TRBD2 matching 10 bases. The junction had 12 bases not matched to a gene; V was cut back by 6 bases and J by 7 bases. Looked up from germline, CDR1 is GTSNPN and CDR2 is SVGIG (reference sequence). The CDR3 is 15 amino acids. In nucleotides, the CDR3 is TGTGCCTGTCCCTGGGCTAGCGGGAGAGTTAATGAGCAGTTCTTC. It yields the protein CACPWASGRVNEQFF.

The chain uses TRBV28 and TRBJ2-7, with TRBD2 as a possible D gene (6 bases). Per the germline V gene, CDR1 is MDHEN and CDR2 is SYDVKM. The CDR3 has 14 amino acids. Deletions cut 1 base from V and 2 bases from J, with 9 bases between. This CDR3 reads CASSLLGGTYEQYF. The CDR3, as DNA: TGTGCCAGCAGTTTATTGGGGGGTACCTACGAGCAGTACTTC.

The V and J genes are TRBV7-2 and TRBJ1-1, with TRBD1 matching over 7 bases. After removal of 5 bases from V and 5 bases from J, the junction contained 8 bases not matched to a gene. CDR3 length: 14 residues. CDR1 is SGHTA, CDR2 FQGNSA, per germline. The CDR3 DNA is TGTGCCAGCAGCCAGATGACAGGGCAAACTGAAGCTTTCTTT. Amino acids: CASSQMTGQTEAFF. Combining the CDR3 with reference TRBV7-2 and TRBJ1-1 gives the whole variable domain GAGVSQSPSNKVTEKGKDVELRCDPISGHTALYWYRQSLGQGLEFLIYFQGNSAPDKSGLPSDRFSAERTGGSVSTLTIQRTQQEDSAVYLCASSQMTGQTEAFFGQGTRLTVV.

The J gene is TRBJ1-1, the V gene TRBV6-1, with 8 positions matching TRBD1. The CDR3 has 13 amino acids. V shed 3 bases, J shed 5 bases, and the junction held 2 bases outside the gene matches. Germline values: CDR1 MNHNS, CDR2 SASEGT. CDR3 sequence reads: CASSDRQGTEAFF. In nucleotides, the CDR3 is TGTGCCAGCAGTGATCGACAGGGGACTGAAGCTTTCTTT.

The V call is TRBV9, the J call TRBJ2-3; D is ambiguous. The V end was cut by 0 bases, the J end by 3 bases, with 8 bases between. Germline loops: CDR1 SGDLS, CDR2 YYNGEE. This CDR3 comprises 14 residues. DNA for the CDR3: TGTGCCAGCAGCGTAGATGTCTTGACAGATACGCAGTATTTT. Protein: CASSVDVLTDTQYF.

The genes are TRBV18 and TRBJ1-2; 7 positions match TRBD1. The V segment lost 0 bases and the J segment 4 bases; nucleotides outside the gene matches: 8. Germline V gives CDR1 KGHSH, CDR2 LQKENI. This CDR3 has 16 residues. DNA of the CDR3: TGTGCCAGCTCACCACCGGGAAGGGGGCGAACCTATGGCTACACCTTC. Protein: CASSPPGRGRTYGYTF.

The gene calls are TRBV5-1 and TRBJ2-3, with TRBD2 identical over 12 bases. Germline CDR1 is SGHRS and CDR2 is YFSETQ. CDR3 size: 15 residues. V shed 4 bases and J 3 bases; nucleotides not matched to a gene: 3. This CDR3 reads CASSQTSGSTDTQYF. CDR3 coding DNA: TGCGCCAGCAGCCAGACTAGCGGGAGTACAGATACGCAGTATTTT.

The genes are TRBV10-3 and TRBJ1-2; 12 bases fit TRBD1. The CDR3 sequence is 18 residues long. Losses at the gene ends were 0 bases for V and 2 bases for J; bases not matched to a gene: 7. Germline CDR1 and CDR2: ENHRY and SYGVKD. The CDR3 spells CAISESRDRGLRNYGYTF. CDR3 sequence (DNA): TGTGCCATCAGTGAGTCCAGGGACAGGGGGCTTAGGAACTATGGCTACACCTTC.

The chain employs TRBV5-1 and TRBJ1-4, with D possibly TRBD1 on 5 matching bases. Germline CDR1 reads SGHRS; CDR2 reads YFSETQ. The ends were cut back, 2 bases at V and 8 bases at J, with 10 bases in the middle. The CDR3 runs to 13 residues. The CDR3 bases are TGCGCCAGCAGCTTTCAGGGAGGGGAAAAACTGTTTTTT. It yields the protein CASSFQGGEKLFF.

The chain employs TRBV7-2 and TRBJ2-3; 9 nucleotides line up with TRBD1. V lost 4 bases, J lost 2 bases, and 4 bases stayed unmatched. Germline-derived CDR1 and CDR2 are SGHTA and FQGNSA. The CDR3 has 15 amino acids. DNA for the CDR3: TGTGCCAGCAGCTCCGGACAGGGGACCACAGATACGCAGTATTTT. Its protein is CASSSGQGTTDTQYF. Combining the CDR3 with reference TRBV7-2 and TRBJ2-3 gives the whole variable domain GAGVSQSPSNKVTEKGKDVELRCDPISGHTALYWYRQSLGQGLEFLIYFQGNSAPDKSGLPSDRFSAERTGGSVSTLTIQRTQQEDSAVYLCASSSGQGTTDTQYFGPGTRLTVL.

CDR3 nucleotides: TGTGCCAGTAGTATCGCAGGGATGACTGGTGAAAAACTGTTTTTT. It yields the protein CASSIAGMTGEKLFF. The chain links TRBV19 to TRBJ1-4; weak D call: TRBD1 (5 bases). CDR1 is LNHDA, CDR2 SQIVND, per germline (reference sequence). The CDR3 has 15 residues. Between the trimmed V and J ends, which lost 3 bases and 7 bases, there was a span of 15 bases.

The chain uses TRBV27 and TRBJ2-2, with a possible D match to TRBD2 (6 bases). The V and J ends lost 5 bases and 6 bases respectively, with 13 bases between them. Germline V CDR1 and CDR2: MNHEY, SMNVEV (reference sequence). The CDR3 spans 14 residues. This CDR3 reads CASSLGSKPGELFF. CDR3 bases: TGTGCCAGCAGTCTCGGGAGTAAACCCGGGGAGCTGTTTTTT.

The V and J genes are TRBV5-1 and TRBJ1-2; D call uncertain. The germline V gene has CDR1 SGHRS and CDR2 YFSETQ. The CDR3 consists of 16 residues. The germline V and J ends were trimmed by 2 bases and 0 bases, with 14 bases remaining between them. The CDR3 DNA reads TGCGCCAGCAGCTTAGCGTCCAGCTACTCTAACTATGGCTACACCTTC. Translation: CASSLASSYSNYGYTF.

V is TRBV19 and J is TRBJ2-7; tentatively, D is TRBD2 (6 bases). The CDR3 has 13 amino acids. V lost 10 bases and J 3 bases, leaving 16 bases between the germline ends. The germline CDR1 and CDR2 sequences are LNHDA and SQIVND (reference sequence). The CDR3 nucleotides read TGTGCCACCGCTAAGACTAGTTTCTACGAGCAGTACTTC. This codes for CATAKTSFYEQYF.

In DNA, the CDR3 is TGTGCCAGCAGTATTAGGGGCCAGGGGAACACCGGGGAGCTGTTTTTT. Translated, it gives CASSIRGQGNTGELFF. This chain links TRBV7-9 with TRBJ2-2; D is possibly TRBD1 (5 bases). The ends were cut back, 6 bases at V and 1 base at J, with 15 bases in the middle. The CDR3 runs to 16 residues. Per the germline V gene, CDR1 is SEHNR and CDR2 is FQNEAQ (reference sequence).

The count of this clone is one. J is TRBJ1-2 and V is TRBV2; D is unresolved. Trimming took 3 bases from V and 6 from J, leaving 5 bases between them. The CDR3 runs to 11 residues. Per germline, CDR1 SNHLY and CDR2 FYNNEI. CDR3 bases: TGTGCCAGCAGTGACCGAGATGGCTACACCTTC. This translates into CASSDRDGYTF.

Concerning this clone: A far more abundant clone sits one base away, making this likely a read error. V and J are TRBV5-6 and TRBJ2-7; 8 nucleotides match TRBD1. Germline V gives CDR1 SGHDT, CDR2 YYEEEE. V was clipped by 5 bases and J by 2 bases; unmatched bases: 3. This CDR3 spans 13 amino acids. The CDR3 loop is CASRPGQAYEQYF. The CDR3 region has the DNA TGTGCCAGCAGACCGGGACAGGCCTACGAGCAGTACTTC.

The chain is built from TRBV19 and TRBJ2-7, with TRBD1 identical over 7 bases. The CDR3 length is 15 residues. V lost 3 bases to trimming and J lost 3 bases; unmatched junction nucleotides: 8. Germline V gives CDR1 LNHDA, CDR2 SQIVND (reference sequence). CDR3 bases: TGTGCCAGTAGTATGGGGATGACAGGGATCTACGAGCAGTACTTC. Residues: CASSMGMTGIYEQYF.

This chain connects TRBV6-5 to TRBJ1-2; 7 nucleotides align to TRBD1. CDR1 is MNHEY, CDR2 SVGAGI, per germline. Trimming at V came to 10 bases and at J to 4 bases, leaving 9 bases not matched to a gene. This CDR3 spans 13 amino acids. CDR3 in DNA: TGTGCCACTCGGACAGGACGATCCTATGGCTACACCTTC. As protein: CATRTGRSYGYTF.

V gene TRBV6-5 combines with J gene TRBJ1-4; possible D gene TRBD1, 6 bases. This CDR3 contains 16 residues. V dropped 3 bases and J dropped 4 bases, with 15 bases sitting between them. CDR1 is MNHEY, CDR2 SVGAGI, per germline. CDR3 amino acids: CASSYLAARGNEKLFF. CDR3 nucleotides: TGTGCCAGCAGTTATCTCGCCGCCAGGGGTAATGAAAAACTGTTTTTT.

This chain links TRBV28 with TRBJ2-7, with 9 positions matching TRBD1. CDR3 size: 15 residues. Germline V gives CDR1 MDHEN, CDR2 SYDVKM. With 5 bases clipped from V and 3 bases from J, the junction kept 8 bases outside the gene matches. CDR3 nucleotide sequence: TGTGCCAGCAGTCCAATCGGGGACAGGGTCTACGAGCAGTACTTC. Its translation is CASSPIGDRVYEQYF.

The chain employs TRBV7-3 and TRBJ2-1; 11 positions agree with TRBD2. The CDR3 is 15 amino acids. Germline trimming cut 2 bases from V and 6 bases from J; bases unmatched to any gene: 3. Germline CDR1 and CDR2: SGHTA and FQGTGA. CDR3 sequence (DNA): TGTGCCAGCAGCTTAGGACTAGCGGGCTTCAATGAGCAGTTCTTC. It is translated as CASSLGLAGFNEQFF.

The chain carries TRBV4-1 and TRBJ2-5, with 9 bases fitting TRBD1. The assigned J gene may be wrong: the sequence end matches TRBJ2-7 better. CDR3 length: 16 residues. From germline, CDR1 is MGHRA and CDR2 YSYEKL. CDR3 amino acids: CASSQDRGTGTYEQYF. The CDR3 DNA reads as TGCGCCAGCAGCCAAGATAGGGGGACAGGGACCTACGAGCAGTACTTC.

Many counts were recorded for this clone. The chain employs TRBV4-1 and TRBJ1-2; the D gene is possibly TRBD1 (5 bases). The CDR3 has 13 amino acids. Germline CDR1 MGHRA, CDR2 YSYEKL. Trimming took 9 bases from V and 8 from J, leaving 19 bases between them. DNA for the CDR3: TGCGCCAGTGCTCGGGGGACCCTAGAAGGCTACACCTTC. Translation gives CASARGTLEGYTF.

This chain connects TRBV5-1 to TRBJ2-5; 11 bases are a match to TRBD2. V dropped 4 bases and J dropped 5; count of bases not matched to a gene: 7. The CDR3 runs 15 residues. Germline assignment: CDR1 SGHRS and CDR2 YFSETQ. The CDR3 DNA reads TGCGCCAGCAGCGGATCTAGCGGGAGGAGTGAGACCCAGTACTTC. This sequence encodes CASSGSSGRSETQYF. Variable domain in full (rest from reference TRBV5-1 and TRBJ2-5): KAGVTQTPRYLIKTRGQQVTLSCSPISGHRSVSWYQQTPGQGLQFLFEYFSETQRNKGNFPGRFSGRQFSNSRSEMNVSTLELGDSALYLCASSGSSGRSETQYFGPGTRLLVL.

The chain uses TRBV5-1 and TRBJ2-7; D is possibly TRBD2 (6 bases). The CDR3 consists of 15 residues. V lost 3 bases and J lost 0, with 13 bases in between. The germline gives CDR1 SGHRS, CDR2 YFSETQ. The CDR3 is CASSSPGLSSYEQYF. The CDR3 DNA is TGCGCCAGCAGCTCCCCGGGACTTAGCTCCTACGAGCAGTACTTC. The full variable domain, its missing parts supplied by reference TRBV5-1 and TRBJ2-7, is KAGVTQTPRYLIKTRGQQVTLSCSPISGHRSVSWYQQTPGQGLQFLFEYFSETQRNKGNFPGRFSGRQFSNSRSEMNVSTLELGDSALYLCASSSPGLSSYEQYFGPGTRLTVT.